The clone carrying this TCR beta chain was seen more than once but under ten times. TCRdb reanalysed the 5' RACE reads using MiXCR and keeps one entry per CDR3 protein. The sample contains about half a million distinct CDR3 sequences, 15% to 20% of which appear only once. The data derive from a study of T-cell memory formation after mild COVID-19. This receptor was taken from an adult woman who had mild COVID-19 (a few samples of this study predate the infection). Cell type and time point are not known. The sample was PBMCs or a T cell subset sorted from them (not recorded which).

The DNA of the CDR3 is TGTGCCAGCAGGGGGACTTTCAATGAGCAGTTCTTC. This codes for CASRGTFNEQFF. The chain is built from TRBV12-3 or TRBV12-4 and TRBJ2-1; tentatively, D is TRBD2 (6 bases). The CDR3 consists of 12 residues. Trimming pared 6 bases from V and 6 bases from J, leaving 9 bases between.